Sequencing of this T cell receptor beta chain was carried out in a study of shared clonotypes between healthy human individuals. Study summary: For every donor, three CD4 naive, three CD4 memory, two CD8 naive and one CD8 memory plates were used. Notes on the study in general: Sequencing depth was a factor that was expected to affect clonotype sharing among donors. The study found about 5% of naive CD4 clonotypes shared across a few donors.

To note about this clone: Its target is unknown.

The repertoire was sequenced with immunoSEQ multiplex PCR; TCRdb's copy has only in-frame clones and lacks some. The table records 600,000 to 800,000 clones, around 70% of them present only once. The CDR3 totals 17 residues. Germline V gives CDR1 MGHDK, CDR2 SYGVNS. Recent acute infections and vaccinations were absent in the healthy HIV-negative adult donors. This TCR derives from a woman in her twenties or thirties in good health. What was sequenced was memory CD4+ T cells sorted from blood. Noted subset: CD45RA-negative fraction. The rearrangement links TRBV25-1 to TRBJ2-5; 11 bases agree with TRBD2. The tail of the sequence fits TRBJ2-7 better, so the J call may be wrong. The CDR3 DNA sequence: TGTGCCAGCAGTGAATTTTCGACTAGCGGGAACCCCTACGAGCAGTACTTC. This codes for CASSEFSTSGNPYEQYF.